Given below is one T cell receptor (beta chain) in context. In its sample, this clone was seen a few times. The antigen it binds to is not known. Base qualities are not provided; no much larger clone lies one nucleotide away. Receptor amplification or capture employed the immunoSEQ multiplex PCR assay. The multiplex PCR relied on a mix of 60 forward primers for TCR Vbeta segments and 13 reverse primers for TCR Jbeta segments. Amplification of the CDR3 region of rearranged TCR beta genes was performed with a multiplex PCR assay on genomic DNA. The Illumina HiSeq System was used to sequence the amplified TCR beta libraries as 87-base-pair reads. The original methods were these. Across the 500 to 750 repertoires, a later analysis counted tens of millions of unique TCR beta chains, roughly 11 million of which were shared by at least two donors. Raw reads were error-corrected and collapsed into unique sequences with a nearest-neighbor algorithm that merged closely related sequences to remove PCR and sequencing errors. Alignment of CDR3 sequences to IMGT reference sequences was used to assign V, D and J gene segments. For a sequence to be retained, at least a six-nucleotide match to both a V gene segment and a J gene segment was required. A rearrangement was called productive if the CDR3 had no stop codons and remained in frame with V and J, and every other rearrangement was called non-productive. Following IMGT convention, CDR3 was defined as the stretch from the second conserved V-encoded cysteine up to the conserved J-encoded phenylalanine. The earlier analysis of about 500 of the donors excluded sequences that lacked an unambiguous match to a single V gene segment. In an earlier analysis of approximately 500 of the donors, a V segment was called functional when productive rearrangements were above 56.7%, and segregating when the standard deviation between donors exceeded 5%. A statistical classification framework was built to diagnose cytomegalovirus status from the catalog of TCR beta chain sequences. In a later analysis, TCR nucleotide sequences were compared against IMGT/GENE-DB human TR gene sequences so that V and J genes could be assigned. The TCRdist pipeline was used in a later analysis to assign CDR3 sequences and most-parsimonious VDJ recombination scenarios. A later analysis defined each TCR beta chain by its CDR3 amino acid sequence plus V-gene family, and excluded reads lacking a unique V-gene family. To address suspected cross-contamination and a sequencing artifact, a later analysis removed 592 highly shared, low-generation-probability nucleotide sequences. For each public chain, a later analysis derived a clonal expansion index from normalized ranks of inferred template counts within each repertoire. In a later analysis, generation probabilities were computed with a VDJ recombination model fitted to out-of-frame rearrangements, and the resulting probabilities were checked against IGoR. In a later analysis, TCR-TCR, TCR-HLA and TCR-CMV co-occurrence was scored with hypergeometric tests, and a repertoire-size bias correction was applied to TCR pairs. A later analysis estimated false discovery rates by permuting HLA or CMV assignments 20 times. In a later analysis, co-occurring TCRs were grouped using DBSCAN, with TCRdist sequence similarity added in when clustering inside HLA-allele-positive subsets. Repertoires with fewer than 30,000 or more than 120,000 public chains, plus five repertoires with anomalous nucleotide sharing, were excluded from co-occurrence clustering. The immuneACCESS repertoire file appears here via TCRdb, limited to in-frame rearrangements. These files lack a portion of the clones; in checked studies, under half of the deficit traces to unresolved V genes, and the cause of the others is not known. The D gene and trimming were derived from the DNA, and the V and J assignments and clone size from that table. For this sample there are some 190,000 clones; about 10% appear just once. The ten largest clonotypes hold roughly 1.4% of the sample.

From the germline V gene (reference sequence), CDR1 is SGHNT and CDR2 is YYREEE. V is trimmed back by 4 bases and J by 6 bases, and the junction contains 6 bases that no gene match accounts for. Its CDR3 holds 14 amino acids, cysteine through phenylalanine. Of all the DNA, just the CDR3 is kept, 42 bases in frame from base 1. These data belong to a study of cytomegalovirus exposure and HLA in healthy donors (TCRdb year 2017). Background for the entire study: According to an earlier analysis of 587 of the donors, some 170 million T cells yielded 117 million unique TCR beta sequences and about 300 Gb of sequence data. An early release that covered several hundred HLA-typed donors contained approximately 300 gigabases of sequencing data and around 80 million unique TCR sequences. Of the approximately 400 genotyped donors, 65% to 90% were placed in the genetic ancestry cluster associated with self-reported Caucasian donors. The aim of the study was to test whether cataloging public T cell receptors could identify signatures of past pathogen exposure. The study profiled the T cell repertoires of 500 to 800 subjects by immunosequencing and related them to cytomegalovirus serostatus. Along with the approximately 700-subject first cohort, a separate validation cohort of around 110 different subjects was used. High-throughput TCR immunosequencing, statistical association of individual TCRs with disease status, and machine learning were combined to predict cytomegalovirus infection status. A later analysis re-examined previously published TCR beta repertoires from around 670 donors and added high-resolution HLA genotyping to investigate patterns of TCR occurrence. Rather than using new phenotypic data, the later analysis identified candidate immune exposures from TCR beta sequences and from how often those sequences occurred across donors. An earlier analysis of approximately 630 of the donors applied high-throughput TCR beta sequencing to assess whether each TCR beta V gene segment acted as functional or pseudogenic. Donor age, sex, ethnicity and CMV serostatus were collected together with the repertoire data. A later genetic analysis took genome-wide SNP genotypes for about three fifths of the 666 donors and used that subset as a discovery cohort. Every discovery cohort repertoire had been produced on one sequencing platform. Class I and class II HLA loci were covered by the typing at four-digit resolution. The number of donors typed differed by locus, with roughly 620-630 for A, B, C, DRB1 and DQB1, more than 500 for DQA1, about 610 for DPA1, and approximately 470 for DPB1. Several DR-DQ haplotypes were treated as single units for association and clustering because of strong linkage in the cohort. Among about 390 genotyped donors of the cohort, an average of about 240,000 unique TCR beta nucleotide sequences were sequenced per donor, around a sixth of them non-productive. Points the paper makes about the study in general: The cohort was sequenced for TCR beta chains only, and without alpha or paired-chain data the features that could be detected were limited. At a false discovery rate of 0.05, a later analysis linked 16,000 or so TCR beta sequences to specific HLA alleles. According to a later analysis, most CMV-associated TCR beta chains appeared to be HLA-restricted, and the HLA associations seemed to be driven largely by CMV exposure. According to a later genetic analysis, donors in an Asian-associated ancestry cluster had fewer N-insertions in productive TCRs than the approximately 650-donor mean. In a later analysis, TCR association rates were found to vary across HLA loci, with the most associated TCRs seen for DRB1 alleles and the fewest for HLA-C alleles. A total of roughly 160 TCR beta chains were listed by the study as associated with cytomegalovirus. A later analysis reported that several top co-occurrence clusters appeared linked to parvovirus B19, influenza, CMV and Epstein-Barr virus. A later analysis found that HLA-associated TCR beta chains were more clonally expanded and had lower generation probabilities than equally common non-associated chains. A further reported finding was that TCR beta sequences accurately predicted the HLA-A and HLA-B alleles for most subjects in the first cohort. Correlated functional status among segregating V segments might be attributable to linkage disequilibrium, but an unknown experimental factor could not be ruled out. Broadly in line with IMGT annotations, most TCR beta V segments showed up in productive rearrangements about 90% or about 30% of the time in an earlier analysis of approximately 640 of the donors. A group of highly shared sequence variants was considered likely to be a technical artifact of the sequencing pipeline. Because counts were too low, seventeen rarely observed V segments, including chromosome 9 orphons, were left out of the earlier analysis of 587 of the donors. HLA typing was unavailable for some donors at each locus, so association tests used only the typed subset. Three of the identified cytomegalovirus-associated TCR beta chains were confirmed in vitro to be specific for cytomegalovirus antigens. The authors suggested that the approach could potentially be generalized to other disease states and immunological phenotypes. When HLA alleles, especially DR and DQ, strongly co-occurred, TCR associations were difficult to assign to individual alleles. V-gene and J-gene trimming of TCR beta chains was associated with a missense DCLRE1C variant in a later genetic analysis, and the association was replicated in an independent cohort. While some public TCRs were present in many individuals, most TCR sequences turned up only very rarely across donors. The only immune exposure information available for the cohort was CMV serostatus. The 87-base-pair reads could not distinguish some IMGT-functional V segments, including TRBV6-2 and TRBV6-3, so those segments were excluded. Sequencing depth was assumed to be roughly uniform across donors in the presence/absence analyses, though that assumption may not hold. The classifier was reported to diagnose cytomegalovirus status with high specificity and sensitivity in both the original cohort and the validation cohort.

The cohort was made up of roughly 670 healthy bone marrow donors. Cohort members were all nominally healthy when sampled, although unrecorded immune exposures were likely present. The donor was CMV seropositive and was included in the group of almost 300 seropositive cohort members. A peripheral blood sample was provided by each donor, and peripheral blood mononuclear cells were used for TCR beta sequencing. The Qiagen DNeasy Blood Extraction Kit was used to extract genomic DNA from the blood cell samples. The sample taken for sequencing was PBMCs. The chain couples TRBV5-4 to TRBJ2-1; TRBD2 matches 8 bases in the middle. This TCR was recovered from a woman in her twenties or thirties in good health and CMV-seropositive. The CDR3 loop reads CASSLSGTVNEQFF. The nucleotide sequence reads TGTGCCAGCAGCCTTAGCGGGACCGTCAATGAGCAGTTCTTC.